The rows below give T cell receptor beta chains drawn from one sample of a study of T-cell reconstitution after alpha-beta-depleted transplantation in children. One entry per CDR3 protein results from TCRdb running MiXCR on the PCR reads. The sample holds approximately 1,000,000 distinct CDR3 sequences; about 26% are singletons and the top ten take 25% to 35%. Here the sequenced sample was PBMCs, mostly from graft donor cells, taken 360 days after TCRalphabeta/CD19-depleted stem cell transplant. Receptors originate from a boy younger than two who had a stem cell transplant for SCID, so the T cells may come from the graft donor. The CDR3 runs from the conserved cysteine through the conserved F or W. A D gene is named only where the DNA matches it firmly. Clone size is shown for a subset of rows, as once, few, many or a class of expanded clone.

D	J	size	V	DNA	CDR3
-	TRBJ1-5	once	TRBV12-3/TRBV12-4	TGTGCCAGCAGCCGCGGACAGAGGCATCAGCCCCAGCATTTT	CASSRGQRHQPQHF
-	TRBJ1-1	-	TRBV3-1	TGTGCCAGCAGCCAAGTACAGTCCGGGTCCGAAGCTTTCTTT	CASSQVQSGSEAFF
TRBD1	TRBJ1-1	few	TRBV12-3/TRBV12-4	TGTGCCAGCAGTCCCCGGACAGGCGACGTCCAGAAAGCTTTCTTT	CASSPRTGDVQKAFF
-	TRBJ2-7	-	TRBV5-5	TGTGCCAGCAGTCCAGGGCTTAGGGGGGGAGAATACGAGCAGTACTTC	CASSPGLRGGEYEQYF
-	TRBJ1-1	-	TRBV4-1	TGCGCCAGCAGCCAACAGAGGGGCACTGAAGCTTTCTTT	CASSQQRGTEAFF
-	TRBJ2-5	few	TRBV28	TGTGCCAGCAGGGGCAGGGCGTGGGAGACCCAGTACTTC	CASRGRAWETQYF
-	TRBJ2-3	-	TRBV4-1	TGCGCCAGCAGTCCGCCTCCCGACGGCCTTAGGGGAGATACGCAGTATTTT	CASSPPPDGLRGDTQYF
-	TRBJ2-6	-	TRBV20-1	TGCAGTGCTTTCTTTGGGGCCAACGGCCTGACTTTC	CSAFFGANGLTF
-	TRBJ2-5	-	TRBV2	TGTGCCAGCAGGTTGAGGGCAGGCCAAGAGACCCAGTACTTC	CASRLRAGQETQYF
-	TRBJ1-2	-	TRBV10-3	TGTGCCATCAGTGCATCGGTGAATGGCTACACCTTC	CAISASVNGYTF
TRBD1	TRBJ2-3	-	TRBV19	TGTGCCAGTAGTCCGCGGGCCCGACAGGGAAGCACAGATACGCAGTATTTT	CASSPRARQGSTDTQYF
-	TRBJ1-3	once	TRBV7-7	TGTGCCAGCAGCTTGGATCAGGGCTCTGGAAACACCATATATTTT	CASSLDQGSGNTIYF
-	TRBJ1-1	few	TRBV5-1	TGCGCCAGCAGCTTGACCGCGACGGGGCCAGCGGGATCTTTCTTT	CASSLTATGPAGSFF
-	TRBJ1-1	few	TRBV20-1	TGCAGTGCTAGAGCCGGGAAGTCGGCCACTGAAGCTTTCTTT	CSARAGKSATEAFF
-	TRBJ2-5	-	TRBV20-1	TGCAGTGCTAGTCTGTCCTTCGGGGAGACCCAGTACTTC	CSASLSFGETQYF
TRBD2	TRBJ2-4	-	TRBV20-1	TGCAGTGCTAGAGTAAGCGGGAGACTAGCCAAAAACATTCAGTACTTC	CSARVSGRLAKNIQYF
-	TRBJ2-5	few	TRBV21-1	TGTGCCAGCAGCAAAGCTACCAGCGGGTCTTGGACCCAGTACTTC	CASSKATSGSWTQYF
TRBD1	TRBJ2-1	-	TRBV29-1	TGCAGCTTCTGGACAGGGGACAATGAGCAGTTCTTC	CSFWTGDNEQFF
-	TRBJ2-2	-	TRBV20-1	TGCAGTGCTAGAGGACTCCTAAACACCGGGGAGCTGTTTTTT	CSARGLLNTGELFF
-	TRBJ2-7	many	TRBV15	TGTGCCACCAGCAGAGGTTTGGGAGGCGGCGAGCAGTACTTC	CATSRGLGGGEQYF
-	TRBJ2-2	few	TRBV11-2	TGTGCCAGCAGCTTACAACAGGGAGTCGGGGAGCTGTTTTTT	CASSLQQGVGELFF
TRBD1	TRBJ1-2	-	TRBV20-1	TGCAGTGCTAGAGCGACAGGGCCTTCCTTTCCCTTC	CSARATGPSFPF
-	TRBJ2-1	once	TRBV5-1	TGCGCCAGCAACTCGTGGGGTGGGGAGCAGTTCTTC	CASNSWGGEQFF
TRBD2	TRBJ2-7	-	TRBV5-1	TGCGCCAGCAGCTTTGTGCCGACCGGAGCGGGGACCATCTACGAGCAGTACTTC	CASSFVPTGAGTIYEQYF
-	TRBJ2-3	-	TRBV3-1	TGTGCCAGCTGCAAAACTACCCGCAAGACAAGCACAGATACGCAGTATTTT	CASCKTTRKTSTDTQYF
TRBD1	TRBJ2-3	few	TRBV19	TGTGCCAGTAGTATTGGGACAGGGTCCGGTCGTCCTAGCACAGATACGCAGTATTTT	CASSIGTGSGRPSTDTQYF
-	TRBJ1-2	few	TRBV5-1	TGCGCCAGCAGCTCGGAGGGGTTTCATGGCTACACCTTC	CASSSEGFHGYTF
-	TRBJ2-1	-	TRBV3-1	TGTGCCAGCACCGCGCGTCCATACAATGAGCAGTTCTTC	CASTARPYNEQFF
-	TRBJ1-3	many	TRBV20-1	TGCAGTGCTCCTCGGGGTCCTGGAAACACCATATATTTT	CSAPRGPGNTIYF
-	TRBJ2-7	few	TRBV12-3/TRBV12-4	TGTGCCAGCAGTTCCCCCATGTCCTACGAGCAGTACTTC	CASSSPMSYEQYF
-	TRBJ2-1	-	TRBV5-1	TGCGCCAGCAGCTTGGTGCCGGGGGCTAGCTCCTACAATGAGCAGTTCTTC	CASSLVPGASSYNEQFF
TRBD1	TRBJ1-1	-	TRBV13	TGTGCCAGCAGCCGATCGGCTAAAGCACAGGGGCTCATGAACACTGAAGCTTTCTTT	CASSRSAKAQGLMNTEAFF
-	TRBJ1-1	-	TRBV20-1	TGCAGTGCTACCAACCCAAGGACGGGTAGAGGCACTGAAGCTTTCTTT	CSATNPRTGRGTEAFF
-	TRBJ2-7	few	TRBV5-1	TGCGCCAGCGGCGGGGCAGGGAGATACGAGCAGTACTTC	CASGGAGRYEQYF
-	TRBJ2-7	-	TRBV5-1	TGCGCCAGCAGCTTGGGCCAGAAGATCGAGCAGTACTTC	CASSLGQKIEQYF
-	TRBJ1-1	few	TRBV13	TGTGCCAGCAGCCCTTCGACACGGTGGGACACTGAAGCTTTCTTT	CASSPSTRWDTEAFF
-	TRBJ2-5	few	TRBV12-3/TRBV12-4	TGTGCCAGCAGTTCCCCGGGACGCCTAGAGACCCAGTACTTC	CASSSPGRLETQYF
TRBD1	TRBJ1-1	-	TRBV10-3	TGTGCCATCAAAGGGACAGGGCTTATGAACACTGAAGCTTTCTTT	CAIKGTGLMNTEAFF
-	TRBJ2-4	few	TRBV5-1	TGCGCCAGCAACCAGGGGCGCCTCAAGGGTCAGTACTTC	CASNQGRLKGQYF
-	TRBJ2-1	-	TRBV19	TGTGCCAGTAGTATATACGGGGGGCACTACAATGAGCAGTTCTTC	CASSIYGGHYNEQFF
TRBD1	TRBJ2-7	-	TRBV9	TGTGCCAGCAGCGCCGGGACAGGGGTCCGGTACGAGCAGTACTTC	CASSAGTGVRYEQYF
-	TRBJ2-7	few	TRBV27	TGTGCCAGCAGTTTACCGGGGGGCCCGAAAAGGCAGTACTTC	CASSLPGGPKRQYF
-	TRBJ2-7	few	TRBV4-1	TGCGCCAGTAAAGCGGAACCAGGGTTCTCCTACGAGCAGTACTTC	CASKAEPGFSYEQYF
-	TRBJ2-3	few	TRBV2	TGTGCCAGCAGTAGGCGGGACAGCTACACAGATACGCAGTATTTT	CASSRRDSYTDTQYF
-	TRBJ2-7	-	TRBV5-5	TGTGCCAGCAGCTCCATCTCATACTCCTACGAGCAGTACTTC	CASSSISYSYEQYF
TRBD1	TRBJ2-2	-	TRBV4-3	TGCGCCAGCAGCCTTCAGACAGGGTTCGTCTCCGGGGAGCTGTTTTTT	CASSLQTGFVSGELFF
-	TRBJ1-1	-	TRBV19	TGTGCCAGTAGTATGGGGGTAATGAACACTGAAGCTTTCTTT	CASSMGVMNTEAFF
TRBD1	TRBJ2-7	-	TRBV5-1	TGCGCCAGCAGCTTCGGTAGGGACAGACCCTACGAGCAGTACTTC	CASSFGRDRPYEQYF
-	TRBJ2-5	few	TRBV7-9	TGTGCCAGCAGCTTGTCTATGTTGGCACGGGGACAAGAGACCCAGTACTTC	CASSLSMLARGQETQYF
TRBD2	TRBJ2-2	few	TRBV5-1	TGCGCCAGCAGCTTACTAGCGGGGGACCCCACCGGGGAGCTGTTTTTT	CASSLLAGDPTGELFF
-	TRBJ2-3	-	TRBV24-1	TGTGCCACCAGTGATCGGGGGAATTATACGCAGTATTTT	CATSDRGNYTQYF
-	TRBJ2-7	-	TRBV3-1	TGTGCCAGCAGCCACGGGACACCGGCCTACGAGCAGTACTTC	CASSHGTPAYEQYF
-	TRBJ2-1	-	TRBV5-1	TGCGCCAGCAAGCCCCTAGCAACCAATTCCGATGAGCAGTTCTTC	CASKPLATNSDEQFF